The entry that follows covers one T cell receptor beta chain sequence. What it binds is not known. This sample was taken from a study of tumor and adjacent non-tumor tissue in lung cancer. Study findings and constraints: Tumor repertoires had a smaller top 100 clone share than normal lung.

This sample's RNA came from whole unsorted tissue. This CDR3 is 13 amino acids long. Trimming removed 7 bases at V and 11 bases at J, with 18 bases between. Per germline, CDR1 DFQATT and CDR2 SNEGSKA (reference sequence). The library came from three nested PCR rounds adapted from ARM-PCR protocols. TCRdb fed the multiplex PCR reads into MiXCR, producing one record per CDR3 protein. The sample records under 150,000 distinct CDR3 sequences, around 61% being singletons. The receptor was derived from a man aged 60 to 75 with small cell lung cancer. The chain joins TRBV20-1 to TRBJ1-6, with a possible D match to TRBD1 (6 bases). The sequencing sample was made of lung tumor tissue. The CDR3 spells CSGEGGTNPPLHF. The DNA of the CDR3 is TGCAGTGGCGAGGGGGGGACCAATCCACCCCTCCACTTT.